The clone carrying this TCR beta chain was found a few times. Its antigen remains unknown. The sample originates from a study of blood T cells in healthy people across ages. The study, taken as a whole, reports: Measured against age, TCR beta diversity per million T cells decreased in a roughly linear manner.

Germline V CDR1 and CDR2: MGHRA, YSYEKL. V was clipped by 2 bases and J by 7 bases, with 11 bases between them. The CDR3 has 14 residues. Through a sample-barcoded 5' primer and a J-beta primer mix, a second PCR was run for roughly 7 to 12 cycles. TCRdb recomputed calls from the 5' RACE reads with MiXCR, one row per CDR3 protein. This sample yields under 2 million distinct CDR3 sequences, of which around 36% are seen a single time; around 10% belongs to the top ten. Input material: blood. The V gene is TRBV4-1, the J gene TRBJ1-4; D unclear. This TCR was sampled from a woman aged 25 to 39 in good health. CDR3 in amino acids: CASSQPPLGEKLFF. CDR3 sequence (DNA): TGCGCCAGCAGCCAACCACCACTGGGTGAAAAACTGTTTTTT.